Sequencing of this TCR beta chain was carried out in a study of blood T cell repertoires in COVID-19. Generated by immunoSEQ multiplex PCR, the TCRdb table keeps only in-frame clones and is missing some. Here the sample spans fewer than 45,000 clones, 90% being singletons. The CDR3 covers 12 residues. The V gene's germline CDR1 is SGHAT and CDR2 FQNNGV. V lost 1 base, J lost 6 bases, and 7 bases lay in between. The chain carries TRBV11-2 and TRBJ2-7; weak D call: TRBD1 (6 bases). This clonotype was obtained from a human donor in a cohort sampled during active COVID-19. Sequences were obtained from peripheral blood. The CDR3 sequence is CASSLGGPEQYF. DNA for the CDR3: TGTGCCAGCAGCTTAGGGGGGCCCGAGCAGTACTTC.